This T cell receptor beta chain was captured by sequencing in a study of OX40 agonist ivuxolimab in advanced cancers. Study information: Ivuxolimab, an antibody acting as an agonist of OX40 (CD134), was used to treat patients. Dose-escalation subjects each had hepatocellular carcinoma, melanoma, renal cell or head and neck cancer.

Study results and caveats: CD4+ T cells averaged fewer expanded clones than CD8+ T cells.

Worth noting for this clone: The antigen remains undetermined.

Assay: immunoSEQ multiplex PCR; the TCRdb copy retains only in-frame clones and omits some. The sample has under 100,000 clones; around 91% are singletons. V was clipped by 1 base and J by 1 base, with 11 bases between them. The CDR3 extends over 16 amino acids. Looked up from germline, CDR1 is MDHEN and CDR2 is SYDVKM. This clonotype was sampled from an adult with an advanced solid tumor such as melanoma, head and neck, liver or kidney cancer. J is TRBJ1-5 and V is TRBV28; maybe TRBD1 (6 bases). Sequenced material: CD4+ or CD8+ T cells sorted from blood, taken in a trial of the OX40 agonist ivuxolimab. CDR3 sequence: CASSLFVRGSNQPQHF. The CDR3 nucleotides are TGTGCCAGCAGTTTATTCGTCAGGGGAAGCAATCAGCCCCAGCATTTT.